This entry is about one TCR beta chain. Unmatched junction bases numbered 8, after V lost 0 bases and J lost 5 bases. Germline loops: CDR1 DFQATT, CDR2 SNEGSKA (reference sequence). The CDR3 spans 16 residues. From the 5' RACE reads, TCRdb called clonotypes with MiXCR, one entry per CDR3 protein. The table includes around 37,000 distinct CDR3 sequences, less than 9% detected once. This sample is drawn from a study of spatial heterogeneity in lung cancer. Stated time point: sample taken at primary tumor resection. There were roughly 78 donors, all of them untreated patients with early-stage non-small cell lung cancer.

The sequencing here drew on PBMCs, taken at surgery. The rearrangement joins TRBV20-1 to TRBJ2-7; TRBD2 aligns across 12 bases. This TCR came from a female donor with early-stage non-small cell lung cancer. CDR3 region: CSARDWLAGGPNEQYF. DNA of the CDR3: TGCAGTGCTAGAGATTGGCTAGCGGGGGGGCCCAACGAGCAGTACTTC.